This T cell receptor (beta chain) was recorded in a study of blood T cell repertoires in COVID-19. Whole-study context: PBMCs, B-cell-depleted T cells, or T cells were the source of the cDNA or gDNA that made up the material.

The table came from immunoSEQ multiplex PCR; TCRdb's copy has only in-frame clones and leaves some out. The sample yields roughly 94,000 clones, around 80% seen once. Between the trimmed V and J ends, which lost 0 bases and 6 bases, there was a span of 21 bases. The CDR3 consists of 19 residues. From germline, CDR1 is MNHEY and CDR2 SVGEGT. The sequencing sample was made of peripheral blood. This rearrangement joins TRBV6-2 or TRBV6-3 to TRBJ1-6; D unresolved. The TCR originated in a man in his sixties with acute or convalescent COVID-19. The CDR3 bases are TGTGCCAGCAGTTACTCGGTTGGATTAGGAGGCCCTCGTAATTCACCCCTCCACTTT. Encoded protein: CASSYSVGLGGPRNSPLHF.